These 17 T cell receptor beta chains originate from one sample sequenced in a study of T cell repertoires in cytomegalovirus infection. One entry per CDR3 protein, called by TCRdb with MiXCR from the reads. Of roughly 760,000 distinct CDR3 sequences detected, under 40% appear once; the ten largest clones hold roughly 2.9%. The sequencing input was PBMCs. Every receptor here comes from a human donor in good health (CMV status not recorded). Some clones in this sample may be carry-over from other donors' samples.

This clonotype appeared a few times. The gene calls are TRBV19 and TRBJ1-2; no reliable D call. Germline values: CDR1 LNHDA, CDR2 SQIVND (reference sequence). The V end lost 3 bases, the J end lost 2 bases, and 1 base lay between the germline ends. The CDR3 has 11 residues. CDR3 in amino acids: CASSMNYGYTF. The CDR3 DNA sequence: TGTGCCAGTAGTATGAACTATGGCTACACCTTC.

This clonotype was observed a handful of times. The V and J genes are TRBV2 and TRBJ1-2, with D possibly being TRBD1 (5 bases). The germline V gene has CDR1 SNHLY and CDR2 FYNNEI. This CDR3 region has 12 residues. Trimming took off 4 bases at V and 7 bases at J, with 10 bases between the two ends. CDR3 protein: CASSGTGGGYTF. In nucleotides, the CDR3 is TGTGCCAGCAGTGGGACGGGGGGTGGCTACACCTTC.

In DNA, the CDR3 is TGTGCCAGCAGCTTAAGGCCCCCCCGGGTGCACACTGAAGCTTTCTTT. As protein: CASSLRPPRVHTEAFF. V and J are TRBV11-2 and TRBJ1-1, with no clear D. Between the trimmed V and J ends, which lost 2 bases and 3 bases, there was a span of 16 bases. CDR1 and CDR2 from the germline V gene are SGHAT and FQNNGV. CDR3 length: 16 residues.

The chain uses TRBV6-5 and TRBJ2-1; 10 bases align to TRBD2. Germline V gene lookup returns CDR1 MNHEY and CDR2 SVGAGI. V was pared by 2 bases and J by 2 bases, with 6 bases of the junction left unmatched. The CDR3 has 17 amino acids. CDR3 DNA sequence: TGTGCCAGCAGTTACCACCTAGCGGGAGCTACCTACAATGAGCAGTTCTTC. As protein: CASSYHLAGATYNEQFF.

J is TRBJ2-5 and V is TRBV9; TRBD2 matches at 8 bases. Trimming removed 2 bases from V and 3 bases from J; junction bases left unmatched: 6. This CDR3 is built from 15 residues. The V gene's germline CDR1 is SGDLS and CDR2 YYNGEE. CDR3 coding DNA: TGTGCCAGCAGCGTCGCTACGGGGGGGGAAGAGACCCAGTACTTC. This encodes CASSVATGGEETQYF.

This chain links TRBV28 with TRBJ2-7; tentatively, D is TRBD2 (6 bases). The CDR3 extends over 16 amino acids. Trimming took off 3 bases at V and 0 bases at J, with 15 bases between the two ends. Looked up from germline, CDR1 is MDHEN and CDR2 is SYDVKM. In nucleotides, the CDR3 is TGTGCCAGCAGTTTCACCGGGACTGACCACTCCTACGAGCAGTACTTC. Residues: CASSFTGTDHSYEQYF. The full variable domain, its missing parts supplied by reference TRBV28 and TRBJ2-7, is DVKVTQSSRYLVKRTGEKVFLECVQDMDHENMFWYRQDPGLGLRLIYFSYDVKMKEKGDIPEGYSVSREKKERFSLILESASTNQTSMYLCASSFTGTDHSYEQYFGPGTRLTVT.

The chain links TRBV28 to TRBJ1-2; D ambiguous. Per the germline V gene, CDR1 is MDHEN and CDR2 is SYDVKM. This CDR3 comprises 13 residues. Trimming shortened V by 4 bases and J by 3 bases, and 9 bases separated the two germline ends. The CDR3 region is CASSYTSYYGYTF. CDR3 DNA: TGTGCCAGCAGTTATACCTCCTACTATGGCTACACCTTC.

The rearrangement links TRBV7-9 to TRBJ1-1; D gene ambiguous. V lost 3 bases and J lost 8, with 7 bases in between. The CDR3 covers 11 residues. CDR1 is SEHNR and CDR2 is FQNEAQ in the germline V gene (reference sequence). CDR3 DNA: TGTGCCAGCAGCTTGATGAGAGAAGCTTTCTTT. Translation gives CASSLMREAFF.

Only a few counts were recorded for this clonotype. The CDR3 loop is CASSQALAVSYNEQFF. The CDR3 bases are TGTGCCAGCAGCCAAGCTCTAGCGGTCTCCTACAATGAGCAGTTCTTC. This sequence joins TRBV4-2 and TRBJ2-1; 7 bases fit TRBD2. CDR1 is LGHNA and CDR2 is YNFKEQ in the germline V gene. V trimming: 1 base; J trimming: 0 bases; junction bases outside the gene matches: 3. CDR3 length equals 16 residues.

V is TRBV11-2 and J is TRBJ2-1; 10 bases fit TRBD2. V shed 5 bases and J 6 bases; nucleotides not matched to a gene: 10. The CDR3 consists of 16 residues. Germline V gene data show CDR1 as SGHAT and CDR2 as FQNNGV. The DNA for the CDR3 is TGTGCCAGCAGCCTCACCCCTAGCGGGAGCGCCAATGAGCAGTTCTTC. It is translated as CASSLTPSGSANEQFF.

This clonotype showed up just once. A much larger clonotype is one base distant, so this may be a read error. V is TRBV6-1 and J is TRBJ2-1; no clear D. CDR1 and CDR2 from the germline V gene are MNHNS and SASEGT. This CDR3 has 14 amino acids. V was shortened by 11 bases and J by 0 bases, with 14 bases between the two germline ends. The CDR3 nucleotides are TGTGCCTCCGACGATGGGATCTCCTACAATGAGCAGTTCTTC. Its translation: CASDDGISYNEQFF.

This clonotype was observed many times. V usage is TRBV7-2 and J usage is TRBJ2-7; TRBD2 agrees at 8 bases. With 5 bases clipped from V and 6 bases from J, the junction kept 12 bases outside the gene matches. The CDR3 runs to 15 residues. Germline V lookup: CDR1 SGHTA, CDR2 FQGNSA. The CDR3 is CASSPVAGRAGEQYF. The CDR3 DNA follows: TGTGCCAGCAGCCCAGTTGCCGGGAGGGCCGGCGAGCAGTACTTC. The full variable domain, rest sourced from reference TRBV7-2 and TRBJ2-7, is GAGVSQSPSNKVTEKGKDVELRCDPISGHTALYWYRQSLGQGLEFLIYFQGNSAPDKSGLPSDRFSAERTGGSVSTLTIQRTQQEDSAVYLCASSPVAGRAGEQYFGPGTRLTVT.

Comment on this clonotype: A much larger clone lies a single base off, so this may be a read error. The rearrangement uses TRBV7-9 and TRBJ2-1, with TRBD2 as a possible D gene (6 bases). The CDR3 is made up of 17 amino acids. Germline V gene sequence: CDR1 SEHNR, CDR2 FQNEAQ (reference sequence). V was pared by 6 bases and J by 9 bases, with 27 bases between. Here the CDR3 DNA reads TGTGCCAGCAGGAGAATCCGGGACCCCTCGGTGGGAGGTGAGCAGTTCTTC. It translates to CASRRIRDPSVGGEQFF.

This clonotype was seen more than once but under ten times. This chain uses TRBV7-6 with TRBJ1-1; unclear D gene. Germline V CDR1 and CDR2: SGHVS, FNYEAQ. CDR3 length equals 13 residues. Trimming pared 6 bases from V and 4 bases from J, leaving 12 bases between. Here the CDR3 reads CASSSGKSTEAFF. The CDR3 DNA reads TGTGCCAGCAGTTCAGGAAAAAGCACTGAAGCTTTCTTT.

This clonotype was seen more than once but under ten times. The rearrangement links TRBV28 to TRBJ2-3; tentatively, D is TRBD1 or TRBD2 (6 bases each). Germline V gene data show CDR1 as MDHEN and CDR2 as SYDVKM. This CDR3 is 12 amino acids long. Deletions cut 7 bases from V and 8 bases from J, with 13 bases between. The CDR3 is CASKGGLGTQYF. CDR3 bases: TGTGCCAGCAAGGGGGGTTTGGGTACGCAGTATTTT.

This clonotype has a count of ten or more. CDR3 in DNA: TGTGCCAGCAGCCCACCCAGCGGGAGAACAGATACGCAGTATTTT. Its protein product is CASSPPSGRTDTQYF. The chain carries TRBV7-8 and TRBJ2-3, with 8 bases aligning to TRBD2. Germline trimming cut 5 bases from V and 3 bases from J; bases unmatched to any gene: 7. The length of the CDR3 is 15 residues. The germline V gene encodes CDR1 SGHVS and CDR2 FQNEAQ.

This clonotype was seen repeatedly, ten times or more. The chain has TRBV29-1 and TRBJ2-1, with 13 bases lining up with TRBD2. Per germline, CDR1 SQVTM and CDR2 ANQGSEA. The CDR3 runs 17 residues. The junction had 7 bases not matched to a gene; V was cut back by 5 bases and J by 0 bases. The CDR3 spells CSVFGLAGESSYNEQFF. The CDR3 DNA reads as TGCAGCGTTTTTGGACTAGCGGGAGAGAGCTCCTACAATGAGCAGTTCTTC.